The present entry profiles one T cell receptor beta chain with its context. One end of the junction varies from germline; a read error may be responsible. The CDR3 contains 15 residues. The germline V gene has CDR1 LGHNA and CDR2 YSLEER. With a J-beta primer mix and a sample-barcoded 5' primer, a second PCR ran roughly 6 to 12 cycles. A template-switch adaptor that had 12 random nucleotides put a tag on each cDNA molecule. Each of the samples gave a minimum of 3 million paired-end reads that contained CDR3. TCRdb passed the 5' RACE reads through MiXCR, listing each CDR3 protein once. The profile shows around 820,000 distinct CDR3 sequences, roughly 25% of them singletons. Drawing of peripheral blood yielded about 9.6 milliliters from each donor. These data are taken from a study of blood T cells in healthy people across ages. The sample was also reused in another study, on T cells of mothers and their children. From that study: A few healthy Caucasian mothers, along with their six children, served as the donors.

The receptor was derived from a boy aged 5-17 years in good health. The material sequenced was blood. This rearrangement joins TRBV4-3 to TRBJ2-2; D remains ambiguous. The CDR3 DNA sequence: TGCGCCAGCAGCCAAGATCGGGTGTTACCCGGAGAGCTGTTTTTT. Amino acids: CASSQDRVLPGELFF.